Each of the 21 T cell receptor beta chains below was sequenced from the same sample in a study of CXCR3-negative and CXCR3-positive naive CD8 T cells. Study-level points and caveats: In CXCR3-positive naive cells, the TRB CDR3s were more hydrophobic than in CXCR3-negative naive cells.

Researchers prepared the TRB cDNA libraries using 5' RACE with UMI labels. TCRdb re-called the 5' RACE reads; one entry per CDR3 protein, DNA not given. The ten most abundant clones cover roughly 0.39% of a sample with some 130,000 distinct CDR3 sequences. These receptors have no identified antigens. Material for sequencing was naive CXCR3+ CD8+ T cells from blood. Subset noted: CD45RO-CCR7+CD27+CD95- naive CD8+ T cells expressing CXCR3 (TNR3+). The source is a human donor in good health. Some clones in this sample may be carry-over from other donors' samples.

The genes are TRBV9 and TRBJ2-7; absent DNA, TCRdb's TRBD2 call cannot be checked. The CDR3 has 15 amino acids. Germline values: CDR1 SGDLS, CDR2 YYNGEE. The CDR3 reads CASSKAGAVDYEQYF.

CDR3 loop: CSARPTAAAYTDTQYF. This chain uses TRBV29-1 with TRBJ2-3. The CDR3 spans 16 residues. Germline-derived CDR1 and CDR2 are SQVTM and ANQGSEA.

This chain uses TRBV28 with TRBJ2-1; the D gene TCRdb calls, TRBD1, cannot be checked with no DNA. The CDR3 is 15 amino acids. Germline CDR1 and CDR2: MDHEN and SYDVKM. The CDR3 sequence is CASSSPQGTYNEQFF.

V and J are TRBV2 and TRBJ1-4. The CDR3 covers 14 residues. Germline V gene sequence: CDR1 SNHLY, CDR2 FYNNEI. The chain's CDR3 is CASSGETGNEKLFF.

The chain joins TRBV24-1 to TRBJ1-4. CDR3 length: 15 amino acids. CDR1 is KGHDR, CDR2 SFDVKD, per germline. The CDR3 protein is CATSDIGREGEKLFF.

The gene calls are TRBV9 and TRBJ2-3. This CDR3 has 13 amino acids. Per the germline V gene, CDR1 is SGDLS and CDR2 is YYNGEE. CDR3 protein: CASSADHTDTQYF. Looking up the rest from reference TRBV9 and TRBJ2-3 gives the full variable domain: DSGVTQTPKHLITATGQRVTLRCSPRSGDLSVYWYQQSLDQGLQFLIQYYNGEERAKGNILERFSAQQFPDLHSELNLSSLELGDSALYFCASSADHTDTQYFGPGTRLTVL.

The V gene is TRBV29-1, the J gene TRBJ1-1; TCRdb outputs TRBD1, but without DNA this stays unchecked. In germline, CDR1 is SQVTM, CDR2 ANQGSEA. The CDR3 has 12 residues. CDR3 residues: CSARTLNTEAFF.

CDR3 amino acids: CASSAYRDKFYEQYF. The genes are TRBV6-5 and TRBJ2-7; there is no DNA to check the TCRdb D call of TRBD1. The CDR3 sequence is 15 residues long. The V gene's germline CDR1 is MNHEY and CDR2 SVGAGI.

The CDR3 reads CASTVLAGGGEQYF. This sequence joins TRBV28 and TRBJ2-7; TCRdb selects TRBD2, and the lack of DNA leaves this call unchecked. CDR3 length equals 14 residues. CDR1 is MDHEN, CDR2 SYDVKM, per germline.

This chain uses TRBV6-6 with TRBJ2-7; checking the TCRdb D call of TRBD1 is not possible without DNA. This CDR3 is 15 amino acids long. Looked up from germline, CDR1 is MNHNY and CDR2 is SVGAGI (reference sequence). The CDR3 loop is CASSDASGQGVEQYF.

The chain combines TRBV5-1 with TRBJ2-5; no DNA is available, so the TRBD1 call from TCRdb remains unchecked. Germline V gene sequence: CDR1 SGHRS, CDR2 YFSETQ. The CDR3 contains 14 residues. This chain's CDR3 is CASSLVGGKETQYF.

The chain couples TRBV15 to TRBJ2-7; TCRdb designates TRBD2, a call that cannot be tested without DNA. This CDR3 is built from 13 residues. Looked up from germline, CDR1 is LNHNV and CDR2 is YYDKDF (reference sequence). CDR3: CATTGGRVDEQYF.

The chain employs TRBV7-9 and TRBJ2-1; TCRdb proposes TRBD2, but this gene call is untestable without DNA. The CDR3 sequence is 15 residues long. Per the germline V gene, CDR1 is SEHNR and CDR2 is FQNEAQ (reference sequence). The CDR3 spells CASSWGGLSLNEQFF.

The V gene is TRBV7-3, the J gene TRBJ2-7; TCRdb selects TRBD1, and the lack of DNA leaves this call unchecked. The germline V gene encodes CDR1 SGHTA and CDR2 FQGTGA. CDR3 length equals 12 residues. The CDR3 loop reads CASSPGQGEQYF.

The genes are TRBV19 and TRBJ1-5; TCRdb proposes TRBD1, but this gene call is untestable without DNA. This CDR3 is 15 amino acids long. Germline V gives CDR1 LNHDA, CDR2 SQIVND (reference sequence). The CDR3: CASSTWGQGAQPQHF.

The gene calls are TRBV12-3 or TRBV12-4 and TRBJ2-3; TCRdb names TRBD1, which stays unverified in the absence of DNA. CDR3 length: 15 residues. CDR3 region: CASSSFQAATDTQYF.

The chain has TRBV7-8 and TRBJ2-1; without DNA, the TCRdb call of TRBD2 cannot be checked. The germline V gene has CDR1 SGHVS and CDR2 FQNEAQ. The CDR3 is 15 amino acids. CDR3 amino acids: CASSTLAGGPNEQFF. Full variable domain (outside the CDR3, taken from reference TRBV7-8 and TRBJ2-1): GAGVSQSPRYKVAKRGQDVALRCDPISGHVSLFWYQQALGQGPEFLTYFQNEAQLDKSGLPSDRFFAERPEGSVSTLKIQRTQQEDSAVYLCASSTLAGGPNEQFFGPGTRLTVL.

The chain joins TRBV4-1 to TRBJ2-7. The CDR3 has 14 amino acids. CDR1 is MGHRA and CDR2 is YSYEKL in the germline V gene. CDR3 in amino acids: CASSQVPGPYEQYF.

This chain joins TRBV4-1 and TRBJ2-1; TCRdb's D call of TRBD1 is untestable without DNA. The CDR3 has 15 residues. The germline CDR1 and CDR2 sequences are MGHRA and YSYEKL. The CDR3 protein is CASSQIQGAGDEQFF.

The chain joins TRBV9 to TRBJ2-2; TCRdb selects TRBD2, and the lack of DNA leaves this call unchecked. The CDR3 is made up of 13 amino acids. Germline V lookup: CDR1 SGDLS, CDR2 YYNGEE. CDR3 sequence: CASSPESPGELFF.

The chain uses TRBV12-3 or TRBV12-4 and TRBJ1-1; TCRdb outputs TRBD1, but without DNA this stays unchecked. CDR3 size: 13 residues. The CDR3 sequence: CASSRQGATEAFF.